The 32 T cell receptor beta chains below come from one sample, sequenced in a study of T cell responses to AZD1222 COVID-19 vaccine (dated by TCRdb to about 2021). The time point label, as the study defines it: about 28 days (+/-7) after the second vaccine dose. Library prep was done by the immunoSEQ multiplex PCR assay. Entries here come from immuneACCESS through TCRdb and include only in-frame sequences with V and J called. Some clones fail to appear in such tables; in the studies checked, an unresolved V gene covers under half of the shortfall, and the cause of the remainder is unknown. The sample table holds about 150,000 clones, of which about nine tenths were seen once. Less than 3.5% of the sample belongs to the ten largest clones. Material: peripheral blood, obtained 28 days after the second AZD1222 dose. These receptors were taken from an adult who received the AZD1222 COVID-19 vaccine.

This rearrangement joins TRBV6-1 to TRBJ1-2; the D is unclear. Per germline, CDR1 MNHNS and CDR2 SASEGT. V gave up 1 base and J gave up 4 bases, with 16 bases separating them. The CDR3 is 16 residues long. CDR3 bases: TGTGCCAGCAGTGAAGAATTACAGCCAAACATCTATGGCTACACCTTC. Translated: CASSEELQPNIYGYTF.

The chain joins TRBV6-5 to TRBJ2-3; 11 positions agree with TRBD2. The CDR3 contains 13 residues. Germline V lookup: CDR1 MNHEY, CDR2 SVGAGI. V lost 8 bases, J lost 5 bases, and 3 bases stayed unmatched. The CDR3 spells CASRLAGGDTQYF. Written as DNA, the CDR3 is TGTGCCAGCCGGCTAGCGGGAGGAGATACGCAGTATTTT.

The rearrangement joins TRBV3-1 (or the pseudogene TRBV3-2) to TRBJ2-2; possible D gene TRBD1, 5 bases. Germline CDR1 and CDR2: LGHDT and YNNKEL (reference sequence). Trimming removed 3 bases from V and 1 base from J, with 9 bases in between. The CDR3 sequence is 15 residues long. The CDR3 loop reads CASSHPGLNTGELFF. CDR3 DNA sequence: TGTGCCAGCAGCCACCCAGGGCTGAACACCGGGGAGCTGTTTTTT.

This chain uses TRBV27 with TRBJ2-1; D might be TRBD2 (5 bases). This CDR3 has 14 amino acids. V gave up 5 bases and J gave up 0 bases, with 8 bases separating them. Germline CDR1 and CDR2: MNHEY and SMNVEV (reference sequence). The CDR3: CASSPLASYNEQFF. CDR3 DNA sequence: TGTGCCAGCAGTCCCCTAGCCTCCTACAATGAGCAGTTCTTC.

This sequence joins TRBV7-6 and TRBJ2-5; 10 nucleotides align to TRBD1. The CDR3 runs to 14 residues. Germline assignment: CDR1 SGHVS and CDR2 FNYEAQ. The V gene end was trimmed by 5 bases and the J gene end by 5 bases; junction bases not matched to a gene: 5. This CDR3 is CASSPDRGRETQYF. DNA for the CDR3: TGTGCCAGCAGCCCAGACAGGGGGCGGGAGACCCAGTACTTC. Filled out from reference TRBV7-6 and TRBJ2-5, the complete variable domain reads GAGVSQSPRYKVTKRGQDVALRCDPISGHVSLYWYRQALGQGPEFLTYFNYEAQQDKSGLPNDRFSAERPEGSISTLTIQRTEQRDSAMYRCASSPDRGRETQYFGPGTRLLVL.

This chain links TRBV29-1 with TRBJ2-2; the match to TRBD2 covers 8 bases. Germline trimming cut 1 base from V and 1 base from J; bases unmatched to any gene: 5. Germline V gene data show CDR1 as SQVTM and CDR2 as ANQGSEA. This CDR3 has 16 residues. The chain's CDR3 is CSVEGATSVNTGELFF. CDR3 in DNA: TGCAGCGTTGAAGGGGCGACTAGCGTGAACACCGGGGAGCTGTTTTTT.

The rearrangement links TRBV2 to TRBJ2-5, with D unresolved. The CDR3 contains 13 residues. Per germline, CDR1 SNHLY and CDR2 FYNNEI. The V end lost 5 bases, the J end lost 5 bases, and 12 bases lay between the germline ends. As DNA, the CDR3 is TGTGCCAGCAGTTATGACCGGCGGGAGACCCAGTACTTC. It encodes CASSYDRRETQYF.

In DNA, the CDR3 is TGTGCCAGTAGTATAGGGTCCTCGAGCTACAATGAGCAGTTCTTC. Translated, it gives CASSIGSSSYNEQFF. The rearrangement joins TRBV19 to TRBJ2-1, with D unresolved. V lost 1 base to trimming and J lost 3 bases, with 10 bases between them. This CDR3 has 15 residues. Germline CDR1 is LNHDA and CDR2 is SQIVND (reference sequence). Drawing the rest from reference TRBV19 and TRBJ2-1, the complete variable domain is DGGITQSPKYLFRKEGQNVTLSCEQNLNHDAMYWYRQDPGQGLRLIYYSQIVNDFQKGDIAEGYSVSREKKESFPLTVTSAQKNPTAFYLCASSIGSSSYNEQFFGPGTRLTVL.

This clone has only a few counts. This sequence joins TRBV30 and TRBJ1-6, with 9 bases that match TRBD1. The CDR3 spans 19 residues. Germline V gene sequence: CDR1 GTSNPN, CDR2 SVGIG (reference sequence). V was pared by 0 bases and J by 8 bases, with 17 bases of the junction left unmatched. CDR3 sequence (DNA): TGTGCCTGGAGTGTGTTCAACCCGAACGTGGGACAGGGATATTCACCCCTCCACTTT. Residues: CAWSVFNPNVGQGYSPLHF.

The rearrangement joins TRBV18 to TRBJ2-1; no clear D gene. Germline V CDR1 and CDR2: KGHSH, LQKENI. V lost 5 bases, J lost 8 bases, and 13 bases lay in between. The CDR3 contains 13 residues. The CDR3 nucleotides are TGTGCCAGCTCAATGGATGGGATCGATGAGCAGTTCTTC. This gives the protein CASSMDGIDEQFF. Complete variable domain (other parts from reference TRBV18 and TRBJ2-1): NAGVMQNPRHLVRRRGQEARLRCSPMKGHSHVYWYRQLPEEGLKFMVYLQKENIIDESGMPKERFSAEFPKEGPSILRIQQVVRGDSAAYFCASSMDGIDEQFFGPGTRLTVL.

The V and J genes are TRBV5-5 and TRBJ2-7, with a weak D call TRBD2 (5 bases). This CDR3 has 14 amino acids. Germline CDR1 reads SGHKS; CDR2 reads YYEKEE (reference sequence). Trimming stripped 0 bases from V and 0 bases from J, with 7 bases between. CDR3 sequence reads: CASSLVRDSYEQYF. The CDR3 coding sequence is TGTGCCAGCAGCTTGGTACGGGACTCCTACGAGCAGTACTTC.

The chain is built from TRBV18 and TRBJ1-1, with D tentatively TRBD1 (6 bases). The CDR3 has 14 amino acids. V shed 6 bases and J shed 6 bases, with 17 bases lying between them. CDR1 and CDR2 from the germline V gene are KGHSH and LQKENI. The CDR3 loop reads CASSQLQGESEAFF. CDR3 in DNA: TGTGCCAGCTCGCAATTACAGGGCGAGTCTGAAGCTTTCTTT.

The V call is TRBV12-3 or TRBV12-4, the J call TRBJ1-1; D call uncertain. The CDR3 is 11 amino acids. V was trimmed by 7 bases and J by 7 bases, leaving 10 bases between them. This CDR3 is CASTLTREAFF. CDR3 coding DNA: TGTGCCAGCACCTTGACCCGTGAAGCTTTCTTT.

The chain couples TRBV5-1 to TRBJ2-7; TRBD1 might be the D (7 bases). Trimming pared 2 bases from V and 6 bases from J, leaving 21 bases between. CDR1 is SGHRS and CDR2 is YFSETQ in the germline V gene. The CDR3 length is 16 residues. In DNA form, the CDR3 reads TGCGCCAGCAGCTTAGGCCTTACAGGGGAGGTGCGCGAGCAGTACTTC. Translation gives CASSLGLTGEVREQYF.

This clone turned up a few times. This rearrangement joins TRBV30 to TRBJ1-1, with D hard to call. Germline assignment: CDR1 GTSNPN and CDR2 SVGIG (reference sequence). This CDR3 contains 13 residues. V lost 0 bases and J 1 base, leaving 6 bases between the germline ends. The CDR3 region has the DNA TGTGCCTGGAGTGTACGGGGGAACACTGAAGCTTTCTTT. Translated, it gives CAWSVRGNTEAFF. The whole variable domain, filled in from reference TRBV30 and TRBJ1-1, reads SQTIHQWPATLVQPVGSPLSLECTVEGTSNPNLYWYRQAAGRGLQLLFYSVGIGQISSEVPQNLSASRPQDRQFILSSKKLLLSDSGFYLCAWSVRGNTEAFFGQGTRLTVV.

The V and J genes are TRBV5-6 and TRBJ2-2; TRBD2 might be the D (5 bases). Looked up from germline, CDR1 is SGHDT and CDR2 is YYEEEE. CDR3 length: 15 residues. V was clipped by 1 base and J by 6 bases, with 13 bases between them. The CDR3, as DNA: TGTGCCAGCAGCTTGACAGACCTGAGGGCCGGGGAGCTGTTTTTT. Translating gives CASSLTDLRAGELFF. The whole variable domain, filled in from reference TRBV5-6 and TRBJ2-2, reads DAGVTQSPTHLIKTRGQQVTLRCSPKSGHDTVSWYQQALGQGPQFIFQYYEEEERQRGNFPDRFSGHQFPNYSSELNVNALLLGDSALYLCASSLTDLRAGELFFGEGSRLTVL.

Comments on this clone: Other DNA sequences in the sample encode the same CDR3. The V gene is TRBV6-5, the J gene TRBJ1-4; D ambiguous. V was trimmed by 6 bases and J by 4 bases, leaving 12 bases between them. CDR3 length: 14 residues. CDR1 and CDR2 from the germline V gene are MNHEY and SVGAGI. The CDR3 bases are TGTGCCAGCAGGCGGCCGGGCCTTAATGAAAAACTGTTTTTT. The encoded protein is CASRRPGLNEKLFF.

V and J are TRBV10-2 and TRBJ1-1; D gene unclear. The germline gives CDR1 WSHSY, CDR2 SAAADI. CDR3 length equals 13 residues. V lost 0 bases to trimming and J lost 11 bases, with 13 bases between them. DNA for the CDR3: TGCGCCAGCAGTGAGTCACGGGGTTTGTTGGCTTTCTTT. It specifies CASSESRGLLAFF.

CDR3 nucleotide sequence: TGTGCCAGCAGTCCTACTCAGGTGAAGCTAGCCAAAAACATTCAGTACTTC. It yields the protein CASSPTQVKLAKNIQYF. This sequence joins TRBV7-9 and TRBJ2-4; D gene unclear. Germline V CDR1 and CDR2: SEHNR, FQNEAQ (reference sequence). V lost 6 bases, J lost 0 bases, and 18 bases lay in between. The CDR3 consists of 17 residues.

This chain connects TRBV11-1 to TRBJ2-7, with a possible D match to TRBD1 (6 bases). V shed 3 bases and J shed 0 bases, with 9 bases lying between them. Germline V gene sequence: CDR1 SGHAT, CDR2 FQDESV (reference sequence). The CDR3 is made up of 14 amino acids. The CDR3 region has the DNA TGTGCCAGCAGCTTCGGGGACATCTCCTACGAGCAGTACTTC. Its translation: CASSFGDISYEQYF.

This chain uses TRBV27 with TRBJ1-5; possibly TRBD1 for D (6 bases). The CDR3 is made up of 16 amino acids. Germline CDR1 is MNHEY and CDR2 is SMNVEV (reference sequence). The V gene lost 6 bases and the J gene lost 7 bases, with 22 bases spanning the gap. The CDR3 DNA reads TGTGCCAGCAGCTCAGCCGAGGGGGACGTTCGACAGCCCCAGCATTTT. It encodes CASSSAEGDVRQPQHF.

The chain joins TRBV19 to TRBJ1-5; TRBD1 might be the D (5 bases). CDR1 and CDR2 from the germline V gene are LNHDA and SQIVND (reference sequence). CDR3 length: 14 residues. The germline V and J ends were trimmed by 5 bases and 6 bases, with 14 bases remaining between them. The CDR3 sequence: CASSGLGLGQPQHF. CDR3 DNA sequence: TGTGCCAGTAGTGGCCTGGGGCTCGGTCAGCCCCAGCATTTT.

The chain carries TRBV4-2 and TRBJ1-6; a weak D match, TRBD1 (6 bases). This CDR3 spans 16 amino acids. Germline V lookup: CDR1 LGHNA, CDR2 YNFKEQ. V shed 1 base and J shed 7 bases, with 14 bases lying between them. DNA for the CDR3: TGTGCCAGCAGCCAAGCCAAGACAGGCCAGAATTCACCCCTCCACTTT. Translated, it gives CASSQAKTGQNSPLHF.

This clone was observed a few times. The gene calls are TRBV27 and TRBJ2-7; D is possibly TRBD1 (5 bases). V lost 5 bases and J 7 bases, leaving 27 bases between the germline ends. There are 17 residues in the CDR3. Per the germline V gene, CDR1 is MNHEY and CDR2 is SMNVEV (reference sequence). CDR3 coding DNA: TGTGCCAGCAGTCCCCCCGTTGGGTGGACACTTCTTGTAGAGCAGTACTTC. The encoded protein is CASSPPVGWTLLVEQYF.

V is TRBV6-5 and J is TRBJ2-3; D is possibly TRBD2 (6 bases). This CDR3 has 16 amino acids. Between the trimmed V and J ends, which lost 1 base and 0 bases, there was a span of 11 bases. Germline CDR1 MNHEY, CDR2 SVGAGI. The CDR3 sequence is CASSYFSSGSTDTQYF. As DNA, the CDR3 is TGTGCCAGCAGTTACTTTTCCAGCGGGAGCACAGATACGCAGTATTTT.

This chain links TRBV20-1 with TRBJ1-4; D uncertain. CDR1 is DFQATT and CDR2 is SNEGSKA in the germline V gene (reference sequence). V lost 3 bases, J lost 8 bases, and 16 bases lay in between. This CDR3 region has 14 residues. The DNA for the CDR3 is TGCAGTGCTAGTATTCGAGAGGGCGGAGAAAAACTGTTTTTT. Translating it yields CSASIREGGEKLFF.

The chain recombines TRBV10-3 with TRBJ1-6; 8 bases match TRBD1. The V gene end was trimmed by 4 bases and the J gene end by 7 bases; junction bases not matched to a gene: 3. The CDR3 consists of 14 residues. The germline V gene encodes CDR1 ENHRY and CDR2 SYGVKD. DNA for the CDR3: TGTGCCATCAGTGGGACAGGGCCCAATTCACCCCTCCACTTT. Translating gives CAISGTGPNSPLHF.

This clone was picked up one time. This sequence joins TRBV2 and TRBJ1-3; no clear D. The CDR3 loop spans 13 amino acids. Germline loops: CDR1 SNHLY, CDR2 FYNNEI. V was cut by 11 bases and J by 2 bases, with 13 bases left in between. The DNA for the CDR3 is TGTGCCTTTATTGGGCAGACTGGAAACACCATATATTTT. Translation: CAFIGQTGNTIYF. The whole variable domain, remainder taken from reference TRBV2 and TRBJ1-3, is EPEVTQTPSHQVTQMGQEVILRCVPISNHLYFYWYRQILGQKVEFLVSFYNNEISEKSEIFDDQFSVERPDGSNFTLKIRSTKLEDSAMYFCAFIGQTGNTIYFGEGSWLTVV.

V is TRBV10-3 and J is TRBJ2-1; D might be TRBD1 or TRBD2, each matching 6 bases. Germline lookup yields CDR1 ENHRY and CDR2 SYGVKD. The CDR3 has 12 residues. Trimming took 7 bases from V and 8 from J, leaving 12 bases between them. Here the CDR3 reads CAITAGGHEQFF. In DNA form, the CDR3 reads TGTGCCATCACCGCCGGGGGCCATGAGCAGTTCTTC.

The gene calls are TRBV9 and TRBJ2-1, with no clear D. This CDR3 contains 15 residues. Germline CDR1 reads SGDLS; CDR2 reads YYNGEE. V dropped 0 bases and J dropped 8 bases, with 15 bases sitting between them. The CDR3 spells CASSVGNRIRDEQFF. The DNA of the CDR3 is TGTGCCAGCAGCGTAGGTAATAGAATTCGCGATGAGCAGTTCTTC.

This chain joins TRBV5-1 and TRBJ2-5; weak D call: TRBD2 (7 bases). Germline V gene data show CDR1 as SGHRS and CDR2 as YFSETQ. V gave up 0 bases and J gave up 4 bases, with 16 bases separating them. The CDR3 sequence is 16 residues long. CDR3 sequence (DNA): TGCGCCAGCAGCTTGGCCGAAAGGGGGAGGGGAGAGACCCAGTACTTC. It specifies CASSLAERGRGETQYF.

This rearrangement joins TRBV6-6 to TRBJ2-1; D unclear. The CDR3 has 13 amino acids. V was trimmed by 7 bases and J by 6 bases, leaving 13 bases between them. Germline CDR1 and CDR2: MNHNY and SVGAGI (reference sequence). The CDR3 bases are TGTGCCAGCACACCACAGAGCGTCAATGAGCAGTTCTTC. Translation gives CASTPQSVNEQFF.